The 20 T cell receptor beta chains reported below all come from one sample, sequenced in a study of blood T cell repertoires in COVID-19. The table came from immunoSEQ multiplex PCR; TCRdb's copy has only in-frame clones and leaves some out. The data show approximately 82,000 clones, about 83% seen once. The material sequenced was peripheral blood. The receptor set was obtained from a woman in her fifties or sixties with acute or convalescent COVID-19.

The J gene is TRBJ2-1, the V gene TRBV7-2; TRBD2 aligns across 14 bases. J gave up 13 bases and V 5 bases, and 10 bases lay outside the gene matches. Germline V lookup: CDR1 SGHTA, CDR2 FQGNSA. The CDR3 length is 15 residues. The CDR3 region is CASSTIRTSGGTQFF. CDR3 nucleotide sequence: TGTGCCAGCAGCACGATCAGGACTAGCGGGGGGACACAGTTCTTC.

This clone was recorded only once. V is TRBV4-1 and J is TRBJ2-1; TRBD2 agrees at 11 bases. With 0 bases clipped from V and 4 bases from J, the junction kept 5 bases outside the gene matches. Germline CDR1 is MGHRA and CDR2 is YSYEKL. The CDR3 is 17 residues long. The CDR3: CASSQDRGTSGYNEQFF. The CDR3 DNA reads TGCGCCAGCAGCCAAGATAGGGGGACTAGCGGTTACAATGAGCAGTTCTTC.

As regards this clone: One junction end does not reproduce the germline sequence, and a read error may be involved. The chain employs TRBV27 and TRBJ1-1; maybe TRBD1 (5 bases). Germline lookup yields CDR1 MNHEY and CDR2 SMNVEV (reference sequence). CDR3 length: 14 amino acids. The CDR3, as DNA: TGTGCCAGCAGTCTATCATTCGGGGGGACTGAAGCTTTCTTT. Translating gives CASSLSFGGTEAFF.

The chain uses TRBV7-2 and TRBJ2-2, with D perhaps matching TRBD2 (5 bases). The V and J ends lost 2 bases and 2 bases respectively, with 9 bases between them. The CDR3 is 15 residues long. Germline values: CDR1 SGHTA, CDR2 FQGNSA. CDR3: CASSLLGRNTGELFF. The CDR3 coding sequence is TGTGCCAGCAGCTTATTAGGGAGAAACACCGGGGAGCTGTTTTTT.

The V and J genes are TRBV12-5 and TRBJ1-1; D remains unclear. Germline values: CDR1 LGHNT, CDR2 FRNRAP. Deletions cut 10 bases from V and 1 base from J, with 4 bases between. The CDR3 spans 10 residues. The CDR3 DNA follows: TGTGCTACCCAGAACACTGAAGCTTTCTTT. It encodes CATQNTEAFF. The full variable domain, rest sourced from reference TRBV12-5 and TRBJ1-1, is DARVTQTPRHKVTEMGQEVTMRCQPILGHNTVFWYRQTMMQGLELLAYFRNRAPLDDSGMPKDRFSAEMPDATLATLKIQPSEPRDSAVYFCATQNTEAFFGQGTRLTVV.

The chain employs TRBV19 and TRBJ2-5; no definite D call. Deletions cut 3 bases from V and 4 bases from J, with 15 bases between. The CDR3 loop spans 15 amino acids. Germline loops: CDR1 LNHDA, CDR2 SQIVND (reference sequence). CDR3 amino acids: CASSIDSGTGETQYF. In nucleotides, the CDR3 is TGTGCCAGTAGTATTGACTCTGGCACCGGAGAGACCCAGTACTTC.

The chain has TRBV4-2 and TRBJ1-2, with no clear D. Germline CDR1 LGHNA, CDR2 YNFKEQ. CDR3 length: 15 residues. V shed 0 bases and J shed 0 bases, with 8 bases lying between them. The chain's CDR3 is CASSQEVQTNYGYTF. DNA for the CDR3: TGTGCCAGCAGCCAAGAAGTACAAACTAACTATGGCTACACCTTC.

This sequence joins TRBV7-2 and TRBJ2-2; 15 positions match TRBD2. The germline gives CDR1 SGHTA, CDR2 FQGNSA. CDR3 size: 18 residues. J was trimmed by 3 bases and V by 0 bases; bases with no gene match: 2. The CDR3 DNA sequence: TGTGCCAGCAGCTTAGCCGGGACTAGCGGGGGGCACACCGGGGAGCTGTTTTTT. Protein sequence: CASSLAGTSGGHTGELFF.

The rearrangement uses TRBV5-1 and TRBJ1-1, with TRBD1 matching 9 bases. J lost 0 bases, V lost 2 bases, and 8 bases had no gene match. The CDR3 extends over 17 amino acids. Germline values: CDR1 SGHRS, CDR2 YFSETQ. CDR3 in amino acids: CASSLTQGATMNTEAFF. The CDR3 DNA reads as TGCGCCAGCAGCTTAACACAGGGGGCAACCATGAACACTGAAGCTTTCTTT.

In its sample, this clone was seen once. This chain joins TRBV28 and TRBJ1-5; 11 bases fit TRBD1. In germline, CDR1 is MDHEN, CDR2 SYDVKM. V was clipped by 6 bases and J by 7 bases; unmatched bases: 5. The CDR3 covers 14 residues. The CDR3 region has the DNA TGTGCCAGCAGCGGACAGGGGGCATGGCAGCCCCAGCATTTT. Translated, it gives CASSGQGAWQPQHF.

The chain recombines TRBV6-5 with TRBJ1-6, with D perhaps TRBD1 (5 bases). This CDR3 spans 15 amino acids. The V gene lost 6 bases and the J gene lost 5 bases, with 14 bases spanning the gap. Germline V lookup: CDR1 MNHEY, CDR2 SVGAGI. The CDR3 region has the DNA TGTGCCAGCAGGAATTCGGCAGGGAATAATTCACCCCTCCACTTT. Its translation is CASRNSAGNNSPLHF.

The rearrangement links TRBV5-4 to TRBJ2-5; TRBD1 matches at 7 bases. Unmatched junction bases numbered 1, after V lost 1 base and J lost 1 base. The CDR3 covers 14 residues. In germline, CDR1 is SGHNT, CDR2 YYREEE (reference sequence). The CDR3 region is CASSLRQGQETQYF. CDR3 bases: TGTGCCAGCAGCTTGAGACAGGGCCAAGAGACCCAGTACTTC.

The rearrangement links TRBV27 to TRBJ1-6, with D possibly being TRBD1 (5 bases). V lost 5 bases and J lost 6, with 14 bases in between. The length of the CDR3 is 15 residues. CDR1 MNHEY and CDR2 SMNVEV come from the germline V gene (reference sequence). CDR3 sequence: CASSGRGQGNSPLHF. The CDR3 DNA sequence: TGTGCCAGCAGTGGCCGAGGACAAGGTAATTCACCCCTCCACTTT.

The gene calls are TRBV5-1 and TRBJ1-3; 7 nucleotides line up with TRBD1. Germline CDR1 SGHRS, CDR2 YFSETQ. V was pared by 2 bases and J by 4 bases, with 9 bases of the junction left unmatched. The CDR3 is made up of 16 amino acids. CDR3 nucleotides: TGCGCCAGCAGCTTACAAGTAACAGGGGACGGAAACACCATATATTTT. Amino acid sequence: CASSLQVTGDGNTIYF.

The chain joins TRBV7-8 to TRBJ2-2; a possible D gene is TRBD2 (5 bases). There are 13 residues in the CDR3. V lost 1 base and J lost 8, with 8 bases in between. Germline CDR1 is SGHVS and CDR2 is FQNEAQ. The CDR3: CASSLGEGGELFF. CDR3 DNA: TGTGCCAGCAGCTTAGGAGAGGGAGGGGAGCTGTTTTTT.

This chain links TRBV30 with TRBJ2-3; 8 bases map to TRBD2. CDR3 length: 16 residues. Germline CDR1 reads GTSNPN; CDR2 reads SVGIG (reference sequence). V trimming: 2 bases; J trimming: 4 bases; junction bases outside the gene matches: 11. As DNA, the CDR3 is TGTGCCTGGAGTCGTGGGGCGGGGGGAGCGGCAGATACGCAGTATTTT. This encodes CAWSRGAGGAADTQYF. The variable domain in full, with the rest retrieved from reference TRBV30 and TRBJ2-3, is SQTIHQWPATLVQPVGSPLSLECTVEGTSNPNLYWYRQAAGRGLQLLFYSVGIGQISSEVPQNLSASRPQDRQFILSSKKLLLSDSGFYLCAWSRGAGGAADTQYFGPGTRLTVL.

This clone occurred once. The chain employs TRBV18 and TRBJ2-1; 10 bases align to TRBD2. The CDR3 extends over 15 amino acids. The germline V gene has CDR1 KGHSH and CDR2 LQKENI. The junction had 3 bases not matched to a gene; V was cut back by 3 bases and J by 4 bases. CDR3 in amino acids: CASSPLAGVYNEQFF. The CDR3 DNA follows: TGTGCCAGCTCACCGCTAGCGGGGGTTTACAATGAGCAGTTCTTC.

V gene TRBV5-5 combines with J gene TRBJ1-5; TRBD1 agrees at 9 bases. From germline, CDR1 is SGHKS and CDR2 YYEKEE (reference sequence). With 4 bases clipped from V and 1 base from J, the junction kept 9 bases outside the gene matches. CDR3 length: 17 residues. The CDR3 spells CASSLTGTGISNQPQHF. CDR3 coding DNA: TGTGCCAGCAGCCTTACGGGGACAGGGATAAGCAATCAGCCCCAGCATTTT.

The chain couples TRBV7-2 to TRBJ1-4, with a possible D match to TRBD1 (6 bases). The length of the CDR3 is 17 residues. With 5 bases removed from V and 2 bases from J, the gap between germline ends came to 18 bases. Germline lookup yields CDR1 SGHTA and CDR2 FQGNSA. The CDR3 protein is CASSPRRGGRTNEKLFF. Here the CDR3 DNA reads TGTGCCAGCAGCCCTCGAAGGGGGGGGAGGACTAATGAAAAACTGTTTTTT.

The chain couples TRBV11-1 to TRBJ1-2; D might be TRBD1 (6 bases). Trimming stripped 4 bases from V and 4 bases from J, with 7 bases between. This CDR3 has 12 residues. CDR1 SGHAT and CDR2 FQDESV come from the germline V gene (reference sequence). CDR3 sequence reads: CASSSGVYGYTF. The CDR3 nucleotides read TGTGCCAGCAGCTCAGGGGTCTATGGCTACACCTTC.